This TCR beta chain was captured by sequencing in a study of T cell repertoires in cytomegalovirus infection. As for the study in general: Both a matching HLA type and CMV infection were indicated by public TCR beta signatures.

The V gene's germline CDR1 is SGHVS and CDR2 FNYEAQ. Trimming shortened V by 5 bases and J by 2 bases, and 12 bases separated the two germline ends. This CDR3 contains 14 residues. Via MiXCR, TCRdb re-called the reads, giving one row per CDR3 protein. This sample has 300,000 to 450,000 distinct CDR3 sequences, with around a sixth found just once. Study-level points and caveats: There were HLA-C-restricted CMV-specific TCR beta clonotypes dominating the ex vivo response.

On this clonotype itself: What it binds is unknown.

This TCR came from a human donor in good health (CMV status not recorded). Some clones in this sample may be carry-over from other donors' samples. The rearrangement joins TRBV7-6 to TRBJ1-2, with D perhaps TRBD1 (5 bases). Sequencing used PBMCs. The CDR3 sequence: CASSPSQGNYGYTF. The CDR3 coding sequence is TGTGCCAGCAGCCCCAGTCAGGGCAACTATGGCTACACCTTC.